The 8 T cell receptor beta chains listed next were all sequenced from one sample in a study of T cells in Graves' hyperthyroidism and ophthalmopathy. Amplification yielded TCR beta CDR3 regions, with RNA transcripts as the source. The study used the HTBI primer set for a first-round RT-PCR of the TCR CDR3. MiXCR was run by TCRdb on the multiplex PCR reads, yielding one entry per CDR3 protein. The sample contains about 560,000 distinct CDR3 sequences, 15% to 18% of which appear only once. The sample consisted of blood. These receptors came from a woman younger than 45 with Graves' hyperthyroidism.

This clonotype was seen a handful of times. The chain has TRBV18 and TRBJ2-7; 10 bases match TRBD1. The length of the CDR3 is 15 residues. From germline, CDR1 is KGHSH and CDR2 LQKENI. V dropped 4 bases and J dropped 3; count of bases not matched to a gene: 6. CDR3 protein: CASSQAGQGYYEQYF. For the CDR3, the DNA is TGTGCCAGCTCACAAGCGGGACAGGGGTACTACGAGCAGTACTTC.

This clonotype was seen a handful of times. The gene calls are TRBV19 and TRBJ2-1, with TRBD2 matching over 14 bases. V dropped 9 bases and J dropped 8; count of bases not matched to a gene: 3. The CDR3 is 13 amino acids. Germline V gene data show CDR1 as LNHDA and CDR2 as SQIVND (reference sequence). The CDR3 reads CASRLAGGDEQFF. Here the CDR3 DNA reads TGTGCCAGCAGACTAGCGGGGGGGGATGAGCAGTTCTTC.

This clonotype appeared many times. The gene calls are TRBV11-2 and TRBJ2-7; D might be TRBD1 or TRBD2, each matching 5 bases. Trimming took 5 bases from V and 2 from J, leaving 13 bases between them. This CDR3 region has 14 residues. Germline V gene data show CDR1 as SGHAT and CDR2 as FQNNGV. CDR3 region: CASSPFGTAYEQYF. In DNA form, the CDR3 reads TGTGCCAGCAGCCCCTTCGGGACCGCCTACGAGCAGTACTTC.

In this sample, this clonotype turned up many times. The chain recombines TRBV28 with TRBJ1-1, with 8 bases aligning to TRBD1. CDR1 and CDR2 from the germline V gene are MDHEN and SYDVKM. The V and J ends lost 4 bases and 6 bases, in that order; junction bases with no gene match: 10. The CDR3 consists of 15 residues. In DNA form, the CDR3 reads TGTGCCAGCAGTTCGCATGGCAGGGGGCTCCCTGAAGCTTTCTTT. Translated: CASSSHGRGLPEAFF.

This clonotype has at least ten counts. The rearrangement joins TRBV20-1 to TRBJ2-1, with TRBD2 identical over 15 bases. The V gene's germline CDR1 is DFQATT and CDR2 SNEGSKA (reference sequence). Trimming took 4 bases from V and 2 from J; bases not matched to a gene: 6. CDR3 length: 17 residues. DNA of the CDR3: TGCAGTGCTACAGGACTAGCGGGAGGGCGCACCTACAATGAGCAGTTCTTC. Amino acid sequence: CSATGLAGGRTYNEQFF.

This clonotype was counted many times. The CDR3 here is CASRDTGQTYEQYF. The DNA for the CDR3 is TGTGCCAGCAGAGATACGGGACAGACCTACGAGCAGTACTTC. The rearrangement links TRBV6-1 to TRBJ2-7; 7 bases agree with TRBD1. The junction had 7 bases not matched to a gene; V was cut back by 6 bases and J by 2 bases. In germline, CDR1 is MNHNS, CDR2 SASEGT. CDR3 size: 14 residues.

This clonotype was seen repeatedly, ten times or more. CDR3: CASLGAGGPSNEQFF. The CDR3 DNA sequence: TGTGCCAGCTTGGGGGCGGGAGGGCCGAGCAATGAGCAGTTCTTC. V is TRBV27 and J is TRBJ2-1, with TRBD2 identical over 9 bases. The J segment lost 6 bases and the V segment lost 8 bases, leaving 11 bases of the junction unmatched. Per germline, CDR1 MNHEY and CDR2 SMNVEV (reference sequence). The CDR3 contains 15 residues.

On this clonotype itself: A much larger clone is a single base away; this may be a read error. The chain links TRBV3-1 to TRBJ2-7; D is unresolved. The CDR3 sequence is 14 residues long. Germline-derived CDR1 and CDR2 are LGHDT and YNNKEL (reference sequence). DNA of the CDR3: TGTGCCGGCAGCCAAGTTTGGGGTAACTACGAGCAGTACTTC. It translates to CAGSQVWGNYEQYF.